The T cell receptor (beta chain) described here comes from a study of blood T cell repertoires in COVID-19. Study summary: Samples came from the United States, Italy and Spain, spanning acute and convalescent COVID-19. T cells, B-cell-depleted T cells, or PBMCs provided the cDNA or gDNA that served as material.

Per the original methods: Counts of nucleated cells, estimated from reference gene primer amplification, were obtained. Clones were read by immunoSEQ multiplex PCR, and TCRdb kept only the in-frame ones, dropping some. D and trimming were read from the DNA, whereas the V and J calls and clone size are those reported in that table. The sample shows about 98,000 clones, 84% of them seen only once. CDR1 and CDR2 (germline): KGHSH, LQKENI. The CDR3 covers 16 residues. The germline V and J ends were trimmed by 3 bases and 7 bases, with 16 bases remaining between them. Sequencing input: peripheral blood. This clonotype originated in a human donor in a cohort sampled during active COVID-19. This chain uses TRBV18 with TRBJ1-6, with a possible D match to TRBD1 (6 bases). The CDR3 DNA follows: TGTGCCAGCTCACCCCCGGACCGAGGGGGAAATTCACCCCTCCACTTT. Its protein is CASSPPDRGGNSPLHF.